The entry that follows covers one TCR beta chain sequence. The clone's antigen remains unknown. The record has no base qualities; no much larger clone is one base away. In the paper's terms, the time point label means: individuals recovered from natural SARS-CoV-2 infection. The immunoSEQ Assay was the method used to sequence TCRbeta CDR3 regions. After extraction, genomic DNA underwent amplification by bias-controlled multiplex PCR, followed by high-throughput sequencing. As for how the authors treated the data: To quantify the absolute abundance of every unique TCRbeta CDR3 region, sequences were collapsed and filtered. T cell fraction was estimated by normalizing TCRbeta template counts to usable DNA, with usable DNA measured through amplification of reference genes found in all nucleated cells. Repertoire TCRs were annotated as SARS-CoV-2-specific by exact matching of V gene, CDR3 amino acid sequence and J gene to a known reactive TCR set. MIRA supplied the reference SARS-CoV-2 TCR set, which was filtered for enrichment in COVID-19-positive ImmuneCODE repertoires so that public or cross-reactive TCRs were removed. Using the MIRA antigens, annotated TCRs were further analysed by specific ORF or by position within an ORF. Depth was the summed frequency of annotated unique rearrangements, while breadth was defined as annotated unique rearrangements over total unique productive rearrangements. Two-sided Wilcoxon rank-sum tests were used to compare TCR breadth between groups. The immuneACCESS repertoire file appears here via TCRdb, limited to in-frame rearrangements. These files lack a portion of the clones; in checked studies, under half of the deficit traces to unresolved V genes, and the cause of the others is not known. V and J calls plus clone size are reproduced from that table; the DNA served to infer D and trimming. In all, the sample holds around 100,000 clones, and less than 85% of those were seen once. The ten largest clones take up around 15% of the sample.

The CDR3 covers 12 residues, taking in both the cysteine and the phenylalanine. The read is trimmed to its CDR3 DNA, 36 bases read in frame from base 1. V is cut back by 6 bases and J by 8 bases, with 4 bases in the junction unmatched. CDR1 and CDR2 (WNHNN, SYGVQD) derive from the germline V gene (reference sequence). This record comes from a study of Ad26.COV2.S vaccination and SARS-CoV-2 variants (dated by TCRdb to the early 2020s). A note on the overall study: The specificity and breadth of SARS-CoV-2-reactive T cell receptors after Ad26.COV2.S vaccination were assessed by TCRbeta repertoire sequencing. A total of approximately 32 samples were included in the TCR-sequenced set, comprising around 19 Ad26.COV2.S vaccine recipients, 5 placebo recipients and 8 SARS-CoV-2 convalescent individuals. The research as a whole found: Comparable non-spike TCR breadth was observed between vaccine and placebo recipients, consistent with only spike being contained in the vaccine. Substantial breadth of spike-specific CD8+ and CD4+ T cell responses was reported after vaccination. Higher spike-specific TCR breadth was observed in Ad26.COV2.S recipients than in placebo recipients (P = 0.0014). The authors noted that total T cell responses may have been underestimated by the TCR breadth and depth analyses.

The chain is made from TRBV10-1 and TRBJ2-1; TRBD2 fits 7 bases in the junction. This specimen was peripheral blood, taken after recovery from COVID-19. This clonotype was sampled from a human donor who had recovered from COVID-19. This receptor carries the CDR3 CASSSRGYEQFF. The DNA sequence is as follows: TGCGCCAGCAGCTCGCGGGGGTATGAGCAGTTCTTC.